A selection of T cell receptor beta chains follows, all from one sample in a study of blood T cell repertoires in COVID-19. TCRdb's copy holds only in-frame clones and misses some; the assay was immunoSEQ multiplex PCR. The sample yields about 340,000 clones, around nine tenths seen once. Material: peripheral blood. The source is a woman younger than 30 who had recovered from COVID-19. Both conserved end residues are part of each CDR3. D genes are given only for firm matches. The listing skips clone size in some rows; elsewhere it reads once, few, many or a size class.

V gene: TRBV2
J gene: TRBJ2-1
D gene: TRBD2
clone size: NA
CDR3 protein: CASRAGGSYNEQFF
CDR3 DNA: TGTGCCAGTAGGGCGGGAGGCTCCTACAATGAGCAGTTCTTC

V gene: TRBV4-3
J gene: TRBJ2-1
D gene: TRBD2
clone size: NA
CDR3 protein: CASSPRQAGDSYNEQFF
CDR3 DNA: TGCGCCAGCAGCCCCCGCCAGGCGGGGGATTCCTACAATGAGCAGTTCTTC

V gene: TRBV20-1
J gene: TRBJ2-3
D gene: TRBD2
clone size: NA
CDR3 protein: CSASQGAGEVDTQYF
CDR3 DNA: TGCAGTGCTAGTCAGGGAGCGGGAGAAGTAGATACGCAGTATTTT

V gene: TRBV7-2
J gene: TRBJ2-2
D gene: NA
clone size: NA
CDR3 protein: CASSLVYTGELFF
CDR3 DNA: TGTGCCAGCAGCTTAGTCTACACCGGGGAGCTGTTTTTT

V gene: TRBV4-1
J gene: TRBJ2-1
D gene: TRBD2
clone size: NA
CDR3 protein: CASSQVSGKQFF
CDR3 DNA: TGCGCCAGCAGCCAAGTCAGCGGGAAGCAGTTCTTC

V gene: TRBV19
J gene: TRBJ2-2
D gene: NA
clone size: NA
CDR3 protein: CASNGSPGTGELFF
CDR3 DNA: TGTGCCAGTAACGGGTCCCCGGGAACCGGGGAGCTGTTTTTT

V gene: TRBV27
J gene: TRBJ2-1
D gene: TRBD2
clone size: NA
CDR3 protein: CASSPRLAAGSYNEQFF
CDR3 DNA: TGTGCCAGCAGTCCCAGACTAGCGGCAGGCTCCTACAATGAGCAGTTCTTC

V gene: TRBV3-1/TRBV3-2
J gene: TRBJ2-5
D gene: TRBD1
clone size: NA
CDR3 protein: CASSLMDRAYF
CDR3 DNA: TGTGCCAGCAGCCTGATGGACAGGGCATACTTC

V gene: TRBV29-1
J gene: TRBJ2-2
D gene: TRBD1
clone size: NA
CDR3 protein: CSATGADTGELFF
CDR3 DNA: TGCAGCGCGACAGGGGCGGACACCGGGGAGCTGTTTTTT

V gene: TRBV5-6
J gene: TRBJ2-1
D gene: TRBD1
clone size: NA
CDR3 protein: CASSHMGQGVDEQFF
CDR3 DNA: TGTGCCAGCAGCCATATGGGACAGGGGGTCGATGAGCAGTTCTTC

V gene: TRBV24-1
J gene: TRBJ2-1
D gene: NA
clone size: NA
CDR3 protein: CATSDSTEPMRQFF
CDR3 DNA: TGTGCCACCAGTGATTCTACTGAACCAATGAGGCAGTTCTTC

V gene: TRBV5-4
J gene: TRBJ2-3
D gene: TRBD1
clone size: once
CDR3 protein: CASSPPGQTTDTQYF
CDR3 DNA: TGTGCCAGCAGCCCCCCGGGACAGACCACAGATACGCAGTATTTT

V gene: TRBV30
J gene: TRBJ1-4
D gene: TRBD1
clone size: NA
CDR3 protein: CAWKRDRDEKLFF
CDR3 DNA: TGTGCCTGGAAAAGGGACAGGGACGAAAAACTGTTTTTT

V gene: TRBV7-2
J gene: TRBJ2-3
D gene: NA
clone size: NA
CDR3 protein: CASSHGRGPIDTQYF
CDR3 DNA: TGTGCCAGCAGCCACGGGCGAGGGCCAATAGATACGCAGTATTTT

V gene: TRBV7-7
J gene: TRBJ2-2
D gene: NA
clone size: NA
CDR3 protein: CASSPTLSTGELFF
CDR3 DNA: TGTGCCAGCAGCCCGACTTTGTCCACCGGGGAGCTGTTTTTT

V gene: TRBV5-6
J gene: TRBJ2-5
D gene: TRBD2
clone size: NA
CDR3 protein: CASSLWRGGYWYQETQYF
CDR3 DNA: TGTGCCAGCAGCTTGTGGCGCGGGGGGTACTGGTACCAAGAGACCCAGTACTTC

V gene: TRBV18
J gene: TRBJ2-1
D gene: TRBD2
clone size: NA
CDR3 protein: CASSPRASGYNEQFF
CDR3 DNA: TGTGCCAGCTCACCACGAGCTAGCGGCTACAATGAGCAGTTCTTC

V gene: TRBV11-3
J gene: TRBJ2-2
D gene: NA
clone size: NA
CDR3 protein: CASSPRGLDRPAGELFF
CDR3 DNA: TGTGCCAGCAGCCCCCGGGGACTGGACCGCCCGGCCGGGGAGCTGTTTTTT

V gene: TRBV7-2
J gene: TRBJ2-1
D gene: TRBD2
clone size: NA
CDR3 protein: CASSLGTSGRYNEQFF
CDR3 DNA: TGTGCCAGCAGCTTGGGGACTAGCGGGCGGTACAATGAGCAGTTCTTC

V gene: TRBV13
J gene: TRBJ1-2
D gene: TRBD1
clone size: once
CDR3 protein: CASSFGTGLRDGYTF
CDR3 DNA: TGTGCCAGCAGCTTCGGGACAGGGCTTAGGGATGGCTACACCTTC

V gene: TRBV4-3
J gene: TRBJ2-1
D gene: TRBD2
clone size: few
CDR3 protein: CASSRGLAGENEQFF
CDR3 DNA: TGCGCCAGCAGCCGAGGACTAGCGGGAGAAAATGAGCAGTTCTTC

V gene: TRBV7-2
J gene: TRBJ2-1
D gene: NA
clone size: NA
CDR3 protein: CASSLYHADEQFF
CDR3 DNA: TGTGCCAGCAGCTTATATCACGCGGATGAGCAGTTCTTC

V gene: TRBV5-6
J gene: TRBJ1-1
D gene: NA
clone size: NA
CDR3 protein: CASSLVESTEAFF
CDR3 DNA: TGTGCCAGCAGCTTGGTTGAGAGCACTGAAGCTTTCTTT

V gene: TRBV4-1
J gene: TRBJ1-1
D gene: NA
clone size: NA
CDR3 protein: CASSQDLSGTEAFF
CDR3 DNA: TGCGCCAGCAGCCAAGATCTATCGGGGACTGAAGCTTTCTTT

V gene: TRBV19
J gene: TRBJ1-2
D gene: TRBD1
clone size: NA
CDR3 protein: CASSPGQVNYGYTF
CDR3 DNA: TGTGCCAGTAGTCCGGGACAGGTTAACTATGGCTACACCTTC

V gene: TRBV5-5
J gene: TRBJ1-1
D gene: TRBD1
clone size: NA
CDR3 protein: CASSLGPGQEAFF
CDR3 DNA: TGTGCCAGCAGCTTGGGGCCGGGACAGGAAGCTTTCTTT

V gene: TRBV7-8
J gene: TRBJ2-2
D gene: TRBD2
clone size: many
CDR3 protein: CASSQRGLAGGPPGELFF
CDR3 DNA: TGTGCCAGCAGCCAGAGGGGACTAGCGGGAGGTCCACCCGGGGAGCTGTTTTTT

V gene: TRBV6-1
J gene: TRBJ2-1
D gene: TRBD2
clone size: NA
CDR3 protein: CASSESSGSYNEQFF
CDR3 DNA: TGTGCCAGCAGTGAATCTAGCGGGAGTTACAATGAGCAGTTCTTC

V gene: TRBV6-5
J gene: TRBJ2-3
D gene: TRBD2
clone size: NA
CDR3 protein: CASSLAGATDTQYF
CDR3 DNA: TGTGCCAGCAGTTTAGCGGGAGCGACAGATACGCAGTATTTT

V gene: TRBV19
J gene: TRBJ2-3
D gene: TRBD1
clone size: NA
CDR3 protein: CAIGTGGTDTQYF
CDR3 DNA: TGTGCCATAGGGACAGGGGGAACAGATACGCAGTATTTT

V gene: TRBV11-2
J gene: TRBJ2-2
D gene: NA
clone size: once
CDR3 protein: CASSFRRALNTGELFF
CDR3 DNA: TGTGCCAGCAGCTTCCGCAGGGCCTTAAACACCGGGGAGCTGTTTTTT

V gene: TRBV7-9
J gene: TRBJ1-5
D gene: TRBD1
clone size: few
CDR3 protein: CASSSDRAKPQHF
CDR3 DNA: TGTGCCAGCAGCTCGGACAGGGCGAAGCCCCAGCATTTT

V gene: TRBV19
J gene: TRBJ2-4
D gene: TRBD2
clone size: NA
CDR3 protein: CASSIRGFSGRDAKNIQYF
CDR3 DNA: TGTGCCAGTAGTATAAGGGGCTTTAGCGGGAGGGACGCCAAAAACATTCAGTACTTC

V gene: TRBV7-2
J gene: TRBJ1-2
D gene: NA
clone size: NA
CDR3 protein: CASSSGRGRSYGYTF
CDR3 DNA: TGTGCCAGCAGCTCTGGAAGGGGCAGGTCCTATGGCTACACCTTC

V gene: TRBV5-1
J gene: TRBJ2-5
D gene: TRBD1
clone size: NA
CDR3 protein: CASSRGTGSQETQYF
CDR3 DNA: TGCGCCAGCAGTCGTGGGACAGGCTCCCAAGAGACCCAGTACTTC

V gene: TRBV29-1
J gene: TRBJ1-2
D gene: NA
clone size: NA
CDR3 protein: CSVPNRAGGYGYTF
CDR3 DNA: TGCAGCGTGCCAAACAGGGCGGGCGGGTATGGCTACACCTTC

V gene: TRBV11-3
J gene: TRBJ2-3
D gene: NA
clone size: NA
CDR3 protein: CASSLILLGADTQYF
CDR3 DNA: TGTGCCAGCAGCTTAATCTTGCTCGGAGCAGATACGCAGTATTTT

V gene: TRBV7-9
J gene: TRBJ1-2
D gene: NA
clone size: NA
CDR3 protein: CASSLVAPSGYTF
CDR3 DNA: TGTGCCAGCAGCTTAGTAGCCCCGAGTGGCTACACCTTC

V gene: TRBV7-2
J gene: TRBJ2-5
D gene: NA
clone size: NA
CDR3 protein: CASSLQGQETQYF
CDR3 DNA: TGTGCCAGCAGCTTACAGGGACAAGAGACCCAGTACTTC

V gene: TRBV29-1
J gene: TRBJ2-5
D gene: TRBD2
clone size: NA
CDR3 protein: CSVVGLAGGQETQYF
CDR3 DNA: TGCAGCGTTGTGGGACTAGCGGGAGGACAAGAGACCCAGTACTTC

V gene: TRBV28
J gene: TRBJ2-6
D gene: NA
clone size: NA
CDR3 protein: CASNSRASSGANVLTF
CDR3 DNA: TGTGCCAGCAATTCGAGGGCCAGTTCCGGGGCCAACGTCCTGACTTTC

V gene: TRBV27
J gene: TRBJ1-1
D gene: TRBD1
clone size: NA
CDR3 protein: CASSSPVAGGNTEAFF
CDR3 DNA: TGTGCCAGCAGTTCCCCGGTGGCAGGGGGAAACACTGAAGCTTTCTTT

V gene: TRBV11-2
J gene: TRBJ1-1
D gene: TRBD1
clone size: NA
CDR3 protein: CASSRRDRALNTEAFF
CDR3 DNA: TGTGCCAGCAGCCGGAGGGACAGGGCATTGAACACTGAAGCTTTCTTT

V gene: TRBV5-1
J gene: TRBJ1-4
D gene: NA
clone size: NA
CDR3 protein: CASSLGAGVVREKLFF
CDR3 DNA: TGCGCCAGCAGCTTGGGGGCAGGGGTCGTGCGCGAAAAACTGTTTTTT

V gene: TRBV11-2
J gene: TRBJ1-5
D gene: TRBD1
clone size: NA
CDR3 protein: CASSVNRLGQGNQPQHF
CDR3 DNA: TGTGCCAGCAGCGTCAATCGCCTGGGACAGGGGAATCAGCCCCAGCATTTT

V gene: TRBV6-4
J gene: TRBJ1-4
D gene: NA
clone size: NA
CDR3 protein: CASSDTAGEKLFF
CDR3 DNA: TGTGCCAGCAGTGATACCGCGGGGGAAAAACTGTTTTTT